The clone carrying this T cell receptor (beta chain) came up once. The data derive from a study of blood T cell dynamics during melanoma immunotherapy. The protocol was immunoSEQ multiplex PCR, while the TCRdb copy is restricted to in-frame clones and leaves out a portion. Among approximately 14,000 clones listed, 86% were seen once. Time point here: week 3, after first cycle of checkpoint inhibitor. V dropped 0 bases and J dropped 0; count of bases not matched to a gene: 3. This CDR3 contains 17 residues. Looked up from germline, CDR1 is MDHEN and CDR2 is SYDVKM. The sample consisted of blood, taken from a patient treated with checkpoint blockade. This receptor was identified in a human donor with melanoma. The rearrangement uses TRBV28 and TRBJ2-1; 9 bases are a match to TRBD2. DNA of the CDR3: TGTGCCAGCAGTTTATGGGCTAGCGGGGCCTCCTACAATGAGCAGTTCTTC. Its translation is CASSLWASGASYNEQFF. Based on the CDR3 plus reference TRBV28 and TRBJ2-1, the full variable domain is DVKVTQSSRYLVKRTGEKVFLECVQDMDHENMFWYRQDPGLGLRLIYFSYDVKMKEKGDIPEGYSVSREKKERFSLILESASTNQTSMYLCASSLWASGASYNEQFFGPGTRLTVL.